This TCR beta chain was found in a study of shared clonotypes between healthy human individuals. Whole-study findings and limits: Blood was the sole source, and tissue repertoires probably differ.

The repertoire was sequenced with immunoSEQ multiplex PCR; TCRdb's copy has only in-frame clones and lacks some. This table holds 2.5 million or so clones, roughly nine tenths found once. As to this clone: Its specificity is not known.

The germline V and J ends were trimmed by 4 bases and 2 bases, with 9 bases remaining between them. Per the germline V gene, CDR1 is LNHDA and CDR2 is SQIVND (reference sequence). CDR3 length: 14 amino acids. This chain joins TRBV19 and TRBJ1-5; tentative D call: TRBD1 (6 bases). Sequencing input: naive CD4+ T cells sorted from blood. Subset of the sample: CD45RA+ positively selected. This TCR derives from a man younger than 30 in good health. CDR3 sequence (DNA): TGTGCCAGTAGTACCAAGGGGGGCAATCAGCCCCAGCATTTT. Amino acid sequence: CASSTKGGNQPQHF.